This entry features one T cell receptor (beta chain) sequence. CDR1 MGHRA and CDR2 YSYEKL come from the germline V gene. Trimming removed 1 base from V and 4 bases from J, with 7 bases in between. CDR3 length: 13 residues. MiXCR, applied by TCRdb to the RT-PCR reads, yields one record per CDR3 protein. The sample carries about 680,000 distinct CDR3 sequences, approximately 15% recorded once. The gene calls are TRBV4-1 and TRBJ1-2; TRBD1 might be the D (5 bases). This receptor was obtained from a female donor in good health, serving as a healthy control. Sequencing was done on a sample of memory CD4+ T cells from blood. CDR3 nucleotide sequence: TGCGCCAGCAGCCAAGTGGGGACCTATGGCTACACCTTC. The encoded protein is CASSQVGTYGYTF.